The 32 T cell receptor beta chains reported below all come from one sample, sequenced in a study of blood T cell repertoires in COVID-19 (dated by TCRdb to between 2020 and 2021). To prepare the library, the immunoSEQ multiplex PCR assay was applied. In TCRdb, the immuneACCESS table is reduced to in-frame sequences with V and J assigned. These tables do not hold every clone; where another copy was compared, an unresolved V gene accounts for under half, and the others remain unexplained. Present in this sample are approximately 210,000 clones, roughly 80% of which were seen just once. The top ten clones comprise roughly 10% of the sample. Sequenced input: peripheral blood. Every receptor here comes from a woman of 80 years or more with COVID-19, enrolled during active disease.

This clone was detected a few times. V and J are TRBV7-9 and TRBJ1-2, with TRBD1 as a possible D gene (5 bases). Germline V gene data show CDR1 as SEHNR and CDR2 as FQNEAQ (reference sequence). This CDR3 region has 13 residues. Between the trimmed V and J ends, which lost 5 bases and 4 bases, there was a span of 11 bases. CDR3 loop: CASSVGGSYGYTF. The CDR3 DNA is TGTGCCAGCAGCGTCGGGGGGAGCTATGGCTACACCTTC.

The chain recombines TRBV24-1 with TRBJ1-2; TRBD1 is a possible D gene (6 bases). The germline V gene encodes CDR1 KGHDR and CDR2 SFDVKD. The germline V and J ends were trimmed by 2 bases and 2 bases, with 23 bases remaining between them. The CDR3 spans 19 residues. The CDR3 region is CATSDSPSVFGRGNYGYTF. The DNA for the CDR3 is TGTGCCACCAGTGATTCCCCCTCGGTGTTCGGCAGGGGAAACTATGGCTACACCTTC.

The chain links TRBV6-2 or TRBV6-3 to TRBJ1-1; no clear D gene. The V gene's germline CDR1 is MNHEY and CDR2 SVGEGT. The CDR3 covers 17 residues. The V end was cut by 2 bases, the J end by 1 base, with 17 bases between. CDR3 residues: CASSYPEVGRRNTEAFF. CDR3 nucleotides: TGTGCCAGCAGTTACCCGGAAGTGGGCCGAAGGAACACTGAAGCTTTCTTT.

This chain connects TRBV24-1 to TRBJ1-6; D call uncertain. V lost 3 bases, J lost 6 bases, and 8 bases lay in between. The germline V gene has CDR1 KGHDR and CDR2 SFDVKD. CDR3 size: 14 residues. CDR3 sequence reads: CATSDAQVNSPLHF. In nucleotides, the CDR3 is TGTGCCACCAGTGATGCCCAGGTTAATTCACCCCTCCACTTT.

This chain joins TRBV28 and TRBJ1-2, with a possible D match to TRBD1 (6 bases). Germline lookup yields CDR1 MDHEN and CDR2 SYDVKM. V was trimmed by 3 bases and J by 0 bases, leaving 11 bases between them. CDR3 length: 15 amino acids. For the CDR3, the DNA is TGTGCCAGCAGTTTGGGGGCACTAGCTAACTATGGCTACACCTTC. It yields the protein CASSLGALANYGYTF.

In its sample, this clone was seen a few times. The rearrangement joins TRBV10-1 to TRBJ2-7; TRBD1 aligns across 10 bases. The CDR3 consists of 15 residues. Trimming at V came to 2 bases and at J to 2 bases, leaving 3 bases not matched to a gene. Germline V gene sequence: CDR1 WNHNN, CDR2 SYGVQD (reference sequence). The CDR3 loop reads CASSEGTGDPYEQYF. CDR3 DNA: TGCGCCAGCAGTGAGGGGACAGGGGACCCCTACGAGCAGTACTTC.

V usage is TRBV30 and J usage is TRBJ1-1, with a weak D call TRBD1 (6 bases). Looked up from germline, CDR1 is GTSNPN and CDR2 is SVGIG (reference sequence). The CDR3 is 13 amino acids. The V end was cut by 0 bases, the J end by 11 bases, with 16 bases between. CDR3 region: CAWSVLGGLGAFF. As DNA, the CDR3 is TGTGCCTGGAGTGTACTTGGGGGCTTAGGGGCTTTCTTT.

On this clone itself: A junction boundary mismatches the germline segment, possibly from a read error. V usage is TRBV6-5 and J usage is TRBJ1-6; no reliable D call. The CDR3 is made up of 14 amino acids. Germline loops: CDR1 MNHEY, CDR2 SVGAGI. CDR3 amino acids: CASSGETYNSPLHF. The CDR3 bases are TGTGCCAGTTCTGGAGAGACCTACAATTCACCCCTCCACTTT.

In this sample, this clone turned up once. The chain combines TRBV5-5 with TRBJ1-4, with 8 bases identical to TRBD1. Germline assignment: CDR1 SGHKS and CDR2 YYEKEE (reference sequence). Trimming at V came to 4 bases and at J to 4 bases, leaving 3 bases not matched to a gene. This CDR3 region has 14 residues. CDR3 protein: CASSLGQGNEKLFF. The CDR3 DNA is TGTGCCAGCAGCCTAGGACAGGGTAATGAAAAACTGTTTTTT.

V is TRBV6-5 and J is TRBJ1-1; 9 nucleotides line up with TRBD1. The CDR3 sequence is 13 residues long. V gave up 10 bases and J gave up 1 base; unmatched junction bases: 4. Germline V lookup: CDR1 MNHEY, CDR2 SVGAGI. The CDR3 DNA sequence: TGTGCCACCGCGGGACAGGGGAACACTGAAGCTTTCTTT. Encoded protein: CATAGQGNTEAFF.

This chain connects TRBV5-6 to TRBJ1-3; 11 bases agree with TRBD1. In germline, CDR1 is SGHDT, CDR2 YYEEEE. The CDR3 is 16 amino acids. With 4 bases clipped from V and 0 bases from J, the junction kept 3 bases outside the gene matches. CDR3 coding DNA: TGTGCCAGCAGCGGGGGGACAGGGGGCTCTGGAAACACCATATATTTT. Its translation is CASSGGTGGSGNTIYF.

V and J are TRBV7-2 and TRBJ1-1; possibly TRBD1 for D (6 bases). CDR3 size: 13 residues. Between the trimmed V and J ends, which lost 6 bases and 7 bases, there was a span of 15 bases. Germline CDR1 is SGHTA and CDR2 is FQGNSA. The DNA of the CDR3 is TGTGCCAGCAGGAGGGACAACTCCCTTGAAGCTTTCTTT. It encodes CASRRDNSLEAFF.

The V and J genes are TRBV24-1 and TRBJ2-3; possible D gene TRBD1, 5 bases. In germline, CDR1 is KGHDR, CDR2 SFDVKD. V gave up 3 bases and J gave up 1 base, with 10 bases separating them. This CDR3 contains 15 residues. CDR3 sequence reads: CATSDRRAGTDTQYF. The CDR3 DNA reads as TGTGCCACCAGTGATCGCAGGGCTGGCACAGATACGCAGTATTTT.

The rearrangement uses TRBV11-3 and TRBJ1-1; 7 nucleotides match TRBD1. Trimming cost V 4 bases and J 6 bases; bases outside gene matches: 5. Looked up from germline, CDR1 is SGHNT and CDR2 is YENEEA. This CDR3 region has 13 residues. The CDR3 coding sequence is TGTGCCAGCAGCTCAGGGGGGAGCTCTGAAGCTTTCTTT. It translates to CASSSGGSSEAFF.

This clone appeared a few times. The CDR3 is CASGALTSTDTQYF. In DNA form, the CDR3 reads TGTGCCAGCGGGGCACTCACTAGCACAGATACGCAGTATTTT. The chain couples TRBV9 to TRBJ2-3; D is perhaps TRBD1 (5 bases). The V gene lost 7 bases and the J gene lost 0 bases, with 12 bases spanning the gap. CDR3 length: 14 residues. The germline CDR1 and CDR2 sequences are SGDLS and YYNGEE.

V and J are TRBV19 and TRBJ2-3; tentative D call: TRBD2 (6 bases). The length of the CDR3 is 13 residues. Trimming cost V 1 base and J 5 bases, with 7 bases left between them. Looked up from germline, CDR1 is LNHDA and CDR2 is SQIVND (reference sequence). The CDR3 here is CASSIGGEDTQYF. The CDR3, as DNA: TGTGCCAGTAGTATAGGGGGGGAAGATACGCAGTATTTT. Based on the CDR3 plus reference TRBV19 and TRBJ2-3, the full variable domain is DGGITQSPKYLFRKEGQNVTLSCEQNLNHDAMYWYRQDPGQGLRLIYYSQIVNDFQKGDIAEGYSVSREKKESFPLTVTSAQKNPTAFYLCASSIGGEDTQYFGPGTRLTVL.

This chain uses TRBV3-1 (or the pseudogene TRBV3-2) with TRBJ2-5, with TRBD2 matching 12 bases. This CDR3 has 15 residues. The trim removed 3 bases at V and 5 bases at J, leaving 4 bases unmatched. Germline CDR1 reads LGHDT; CDR2 reads YNNKEL (reference sequence). CDR3 DNA: TGTGCCAGCAGCCAGGGACTAGCGGGCGGGGAGACCCAGTACTTC. It codes for CASSQGLAGGETQYF.

The rearrangement links TRBV5-6 to TRBJ1-4; no firm D call. The ends were cut back, 4 bases at V and 8 bases at J, with 12 bases in the middle. The germline gives CDR1 SGHDT, CDR2 YYEEEE. The CDR3 totals 13 residues. CDR3 amino acids: CASSPSRGEKLFF. CDR3 nucleotide sequence: TGTGCCAGCAGCCCAAGCCGGGGAGAAAAACTGTTTTTT.

This chain connects TRBV4-1 to TRBJ1-1; D perhaps matches TRBD1 (6 bases). Germline V gene lookup returns CDR1 MGHRA and CDR2 YSYEKL. V was shortened by 4 bases and J by 5 bases, with 17 bases between the two germline ends. This CDR3 is 15 amino acids long. In nucleotides, the CDR3 is TGCGCCAGCAGCCTGTATGTGCAGGGGAAGACTGAAGCTTTCTTT. Its translation: CASSLYVQGKTEAFF.

This clone was found a few times. CDR3 DNA sequence: TGTGCCAGCAGCCCTCGGACAGGGAATCAGCCCCAGCATTTT. As protein: CASSPRTGNQPQHF. The chain has TRBV7-2 and TRBJ1-5, with 8 positions matching TRBD1. The length of the CDR3 is 14 residues. CDR1 and CDR2 (germline): SGHTA, FQGNSA. Unmatched junction bases numbered 4, after V lost 5 bases and J lost 4 bases.

The chain carries TRBV19 and TRBJ1-1; TRBD1 matches 8 bases. CDR1 is LNHDA and CDR2 is SQIVND in the germline V gene (reference sequence). The ends lost 3 bases at V and 2 bases at J; junction bases unmatched: 8. The CDR3 has 16 amino acids. The CDR3 sequence is CASSMGRGPTNTEAFF. The CDR3 DNA is TGTGCCAGTAGTATGGGCAGGGGGCCTACCAACACTGAAGCTTTCTTT.

The V and J genes are TRBV19 and TRBJ1-1; a weak D match, TRBD1 (5 bases). Germline CDR1 and CDR2: LNHDA and SQIVND (reference sequence). This CDR3 has 14 residues. V shed 3 bases and J shed 4 bases, with 12 bases lying between them. The CDR3: CASSMAGLSTEAFF. In nucleotides, the CDR3 is TGTGCCAGTAGTATGGCGGGACTGAGCACTGAAGCTTTCTTT.

V gene TRBV27 combines with J gene TRBJ2-5; 8 bases are shared with TRBD1. Germline V gene lookup returns CDR1 MNHEY and CDR2 SMNVEV (reference sequence). There are 14 residues in the CDR3. The V and J ends lost 6 bases and 7 bases, in that order; junction bases with no gene match: 10. CDR3 protein: CASSTTGQVVTQYF. In DNA, the CDR3 is TGTGCCAGCAGCACGACGGGACAGGTGGTGACCCAGTACTTC.

The chain joins TRBV18 to TRBJ1-3, with D unclear. Trimming removed 4 bases at V and 5 bases at J, with 9 bases between. The CDR3 extends over 13 amino acids. Germline lookup yields CDR1 KGHSH and CDR2 LQKENI. The chain's CDR3 is CASSLGSRNTIYF. Written as DNA, the CDR3 is TGTGCCAGCTCACTGGGGAGCAGAAACACCATATATTTT.

This clone was seen a single time. The chain employs TRBV10-3 and TRBJ1-2; 10 bases are a match to TRBD1. Germline V CDR1 and CDR2: ENHRY, SYGVKD. V shed 6 bases and J 6 bases; nucleotides not matched to a gene: 10. This CDR3 contains 15 residues. The CDR3 is CAISVGQGIIDGYTF. CDR3 nucleotides: TGTGCCATCAGCGTGGGACAGGGGATTATAGATGGCTACACCTTC.

The CDR3 protein is CASSDGTGYSYEQYF. The CDR3 bases are TGTGCCAGCAGTGACGGGACAGGGTACTCCTACGAGCAGTACTTC. The chain recombines TRBV2 with TRBJ2-7; 9 bases agree with TRBD1. The CDR3 spans 15 residues. CDR1 is SNHLY and CDR2 is FYNNEI in the germline V gene. J gave up 0 bases and V 3 bases, and 3 bases lay outside the gene matches. Filled out from reference TRBV2 and TRBJ2-7, the complete variable domain reads EPEVTQTPSHQVTQMGQEVILRCVPISNHLYFYWYRQILGQKVEFLVSFYNNEISEKSEIFDDQFSVERPDGSNFTLKIRSTKLEDSAMYFCASSDGTGYSYEQYFGPGTRLTVT.

V is TRBV5-6 and J is TRBJ1-2; D remains unclear. CDR1 and CDR2 (germline): SGHDT, YYEEEE. The CDR3 extends over 13 amino acids. Trimming shortened V by 1 base and J by 4 bases, and 8 bases separated the two germline ends. The CDR3 protein is CASSLRERYGYTF. CDR3 in DNA: TGTGCCAGCAGCTTGAGAGAACGCTATGGCTACACCTTC.

DNA of the CDR3: TGTGCCAGCAGCCCATCGGGACAGGGAATAGGTGAGCAGTTCTTC. It encodes CASSPSGQGIGEQFF. V and J are TRBV11-2 and TRBJ2-1; 9 bases line up with TRBD1. The CDR3 has 15 residues. Germline values: CDR1 SGHAT, CDR2 FQNNGV. J was trimmed by 9 bases and V by 5 bases; bases with no gene match: 11.

The V call is TRBV19, the J call TRBJ2-3; 9 nucleotides align to TRBD1. This CDR3 contains 15 residues. The trim removed 6 bases at V and 7 bases at J, leaving 11 bases unmatched. Germline V gene data show CDR1 as LNHDA and CDR2 as SQIVND (reference sequence). The CDR3 nucleotides read TGTGCCAGTAGCACAGCGGGACAGGGTCGAAATACGCAGTATTTT. Amino acid sequence: CASSTAGQGRNTQYF.

This chain connects TRBV19 to TRBJ1-5; TRBD1 matches 7 bases. Germline-derived CDR1 and CDR2 are LNHDA and SQIVND (reference sequence). CDR3 length: 13 amino acids. V gave up 6 bases and J gave up 6 bases; unmatched junction bases: 5. The CDR3 is CASSDRVAQPQHF. The CDR3 DNA sequence: TGTGCCAGTAGCGACAGGGTCGCTCAGCCCCAGCATTTT.

The genes are TRBV5-1 and TRBJ2-1; TRBD2 agrees at 8 bases. The CDR3 totals 18 residues. Germline CDR1 is SGHRS and CDR2 is YFSETQ. J lost 7 bases, V lost 0 bases, and 15 bases had no gene match. CDR3 DNA: TGCGCCAGCAGCTTGGCCGGGATCCGCGGGGGGCCGGTGAATGAGCAGTTCTTC. It translates to CASSLAGIRGGPVNEQFF.

This clone was observed a handful of times. The chain uses TRBV6-5 and TRBJ1-6; the D gene is possibly TRBD1 (6 bases). The CDR3 runs 14 residues. From germline, CDR1 is MNHEY and CDR2 SVGAGI. V dropped 10 bases and J dropped 7 bases, with 17 bases sitting between them. The CDR3 region has the DNA TGTGCCACTTATAGGGGGACGGAAAATTCACCCCTCCACTTT. This encodes CATYRGTENSPLHF.